The entry below describes one T cell receptor (beta chain). The antigen is undetermined. CDR1 DFQATT and CDR2 SNEGSKA come from the germline V gene (reference sequence). The CDR3 contains 19 residues. Trimming stripped 0 bases from V and 3 bases from J, with 26 bases between. The data were taken from a study of T-cell reconstitution after alpha-beta-depleted transplantation in children. Overall study findings and caveats: Once a year had passed after transplant, T-cell counts and diversity came mostly from newly produced T cells.

Unique molecular identifiers tagged the TCRbeta library. TCRdb re-called the PCR reads through MiXCR, storing one row per CDR3 protein. The sample lists about 980,000 distinct CDR3 sequences, under 30% occurring once. The sequenced sample was PBMCs, mostly from graft donor cells, obtained 360 days after TCRalphabeta/CD19-depleted stem cell transplant. V usage is TRBV20-1 and J usage is TRBJ1-1, with TRBD1 as a possible D gene (6 bases). The sequence was obtained from a boy younger than two who had a stem cell transplant for SCID, so the T cells may come from the graft donor. This CDR3 reads CSARDLLLLQQGVDTEAFF. CDR3 nucleotides: TGCAGTGCTAGAGATCTCTTACTACTCCAACAGGGAGTCGACACTGAAGCTTTCTTT.